The 19 T cell receptor beta chains below come from one sample, sequenced in a study of shared clonotypes between healthy human individuals. Libraries were prepared by immunoSEQ multiplex PCR; TCRdb keeps only in-frame clonotypes and omits some of them. The sample lists some 2,500,000 clones, 85% to 95% occurring once. The material sequenced was naive CD4+ T cells from PBMCs. As to subset: CD45RA+ positively selected. These receptors were obtained from a man aged 18 to 35 in good health. Some clones in this sample may be carry-over from other donors' samples.

The chain combines TRBV19 with TRBJ1-2; 10 bases align to TRBD1. The germline V gene has CDR1 LNHDA and CDR2 SQIVND (reference sequence). This CDR3 has 15 residues. After removal of 6 bases from V and 1 base from J, the junction contained 5 bases not matched to a gene. DNA of the CDR3: TGTGCCAGTAGCAAGGGACAGGGGCATAACTATGGCTACACCTTC. Residues: CASSKGQGHNYGYTF.

Turning to this clone: The same CDR3 is also encoded by other DNA sequences in this sample. The chain combines TRBV11-2 with TRBJ1-5, with D possibly being TRBD1 (5 bases). The V and J ends lost 1 base and 6 bases respectively, with 10 bases between them. The CDR3 consists of 14 residues. Per the germline V gene, CDR1 is SGHAT and CDR2 is FQNNGV. The CDR3 region is CASSLGGGGQPQHF. For the CDR3, the DNA is TGTGCCAGCAGCTTAGGAGGTGGGGGTCAGCCCCAGCATTTT.

The V gene is TRBV7-8, the J gene TRBJ2-1; 10 nucleotides agree with TRBD2. V dropped 2 bases and J dropped 3; count of bases not matched to a gene: 10. CDR1 and CDR2 (germline): SGHVS, FQNEAQ. The CDR3 has 18 residues. In DNA, the CDR3 is TGTGCCAGCAGCTTACCTACGGGGACTAGCGAATACTACAATGAGCAGTTCTTC. Translation gives CASSLPTGTSEYYNEQFF.

V gene TRBV7-8 combines with J gene TRBJ2-3; a weak D match, TRBD2 (6 bases). V shed 5 bases and J shed 9 bases, with 21 bases lying between them. Germline V gene lookup returns CDR1 SGHVS and CDR2 FQNEAQ. The CDR3 has 15 amino acids. CDR3 in amino acids: CASSPPRDSGSTQYF. CDR3 sequence (DNA): TGTGCCAGCAGCCCTCCCCGGGACTCTGGATCCACGCAGTATTTT.

The sample holds one count of this clone. The V and J genes are TRBV18 and TRBJ2-3; D remains ambiguous. CDR1 KGHSH and CDR2 LQKENI come from the germline V gene. This CDR3 has 13 residues. The germline V and J ends were trimmed by 2 bases and 3 bases, with 6 bases remaining between them. CDR3 amino acids: CASSPVPTDTQYF. CDR3 coding DNA: TGTGCCAGCTCACCAGTACCAACAGATACGCAGTATTTT.

J is TRBJ1-2 and V is TRBV7-9, with D perhaps TRBD1 (6 bases). This CDR3 has 13 residues. CDR1 is SEHNR and CDR2 is FQNEAQ in the germline V gene (reference sequence). CDR3 residues: CGDPRGGGYGYTF. The CDR3 DNA reads as TGTGGGGATCCCAGGGGAGGTGGCTATGGCTACACCTTC.

This chain uses TRBV7-8 with TRBJ1-5; 7 bases map to TRBD1. The germline gives CDR1 SGHVS, CDR2 FQNEAQ. The trim removed 1 base at V and 9 bases at J, leaving 6 bases unmatched. CDR3 length: 14 amino acids. CDR3 sequence: CASSLVSEGAPQHF. Here the CDR3 DNA reads TGTGCCAGCAGCTTAGTCTCGGAGGGGGCGCCCCAGCATTTT.

The J gene is TRBJ2-2, the V gene TRBV5-1, with D perhaps TRBD2 (5 bases). Germline lookup yields CDR1 SGHRS and CDR2 YFSETQ. V lost 1 base, J lost 2 bases, and 12 bases lay in between. The CDR3 extends over 16 amino acids. In nucleotides, the CDR3 is TGCGCCAGCAGCTTGCGGACTCAAGTCAACACCGGGGAGCTGTTTTTT. Its translation is CASSLRTQVNTGELFF.

The V and J genes are TRBV14 and TRBJ2-5, with D perhaps TRBD1 (6 bases). Germline-derived CDR1 and CDR2 are SGHDN and FVKESK. V was cut by 0 bases and J by 1 base, with 12 bases left in between. The CDR3 is 16 amino acids. The CDR3 spells CASSQDGGGFQETQYF. In nucleotides, the CDR3 is TGTGCCAGCAGCCAAGATGGGGGCGGTTTCCAAGAGACCCAGTACTTC.

J is TRBJ1-5 and V is TRBV5-1, with a weak D call TRBD1 (5 bases). CDR1 SGHRS and CDR2 YFSETQ come from the germline V gene. The CDR3 has 13 amino acids. Trimming stripped 2 bases from V and 6 bases from J, with 9 bases between. CDR3 region: CASSLSGSQPQHF. CDR3 nucleotides: TGCGCCAGCAGCTTATCAGGGAGTCAGCCCCAGCATTTT.

This clone is a singleton in its sample. The rearrangement links TRBV5-1 to TRBJ1-3; tentative D call: TRBD1 (5 bases). The germline V gene has CDR1 SGHRS and CDR2 YFSETQ. The CDR3 runs to 14 residues. V lost 4 bases to trimming and J lost 7 bases, with 15 bases between them. CDR3 bases: TGCGCCAGCAGCCCGGACACCGGCGGGAACACCATATATTTT. Protein product: CASSPDTGGNTIYF.

This chain links TRBV7-2 with TRBJ1-5, with D unclear. V dropped 1 base and J dropped 6 bases, with 13 bases sitting between them. CDR3 length: 15 amino acids. From germline, CDR1 is SGHTA and CDR2 FQGNSA. DNA for the CDR3: TGTGCCAGCAGCTTAGTCGGCAAGAACCGTCAGCCCCAGCATTTT. Protein sequence: CASSLVGKNRQPQHF.

The chain uses TRBV6-1 and TRBJ1-2, with D perhaps matching TRBD1 (5 bases). There are 15 residues in the CDR3. Germline-derived CDR1 and CDR2 are MNHNS and SASEGT. With 2 bases removed from V and 8 bases from J, the gap between germline ends came to 18 bases. CDR3 in DNA: TGTGCCAGCAGTGAAACCCCCGAAGGGGCTAGGGGCTACACCTTC. It is translated as CASSETPEGARGYTF.

The V gene is TRBV5-1, the J gene TRBJ2-7; 9 positions agree with TRBD1. This CDR3 is 14 amino acids long. V shed 4 bases and J 5 bases; nucleotides not matched to a gene: 7. CDR1 SGHRS and CDR2 YFSETQ come from the germline V gene. The CDR3 loop reads CASSMDRGKDEQYF. In DNA form, the CDR3 reads TGCGCCAGCAGCATGGACAGGGGTAAGGACGAGCAGTACTTC.

The J gene is TRBJ1-1, the V gene TRBV7-8, with D unclear. CDR3 size: 13 residues. Germline V gene sequence: CDR1 SGHVS, CDR2 FQNEAQ. Between the trimmed V and J ends, which lost 6 bases and 0 bases, there was a span of 8 bases. DNA of the CDR3: TGTGCCAGCAGGTCAACCATGAACACTGAAGCTTTCTTT. Its translation: CASRSTMNTEAFF.

This clone has a handful of counts. The chain has TRBV7-9 and TRBJ2-3; no firm D call. The CDR3 totals 15 residues. Trimming took 2 bases from V and 0 from J, leaving 9 bases between them. Germline CDR1 and CDR2: SEHNR and FQNEAQ (reference sequence). The CDR3 region has the DNA TGTGCCAGCAGCTTAAAGGCCAGGAGCACAGATACGCAGTATTTT. Encoded protein: CASSLKARSTDTQYF.

This clone was seen only a few times. V gene TRBV5-6 combines with J gene TRBJ1-1, with D unresolved. The CDR3 is 14 amino acids. Germline CDR1 SGHDT, CDR2 YYEEEE. V lost 4 bases, J lost 1 base, and 11 bases lay in between. CDR3 region: CASSRADRNTEAFF. CDR3 sequence (DNA): TGTGCCAGCAGCAGAGCGGATAGGAACACTGAAGCTTTCTTT.

This chain links TRBV5-1 with TRBJ2-5, with no clear D. This CDR3 has 15 amino acids. Per the germline V gene, CDR1 is SGHRS and CDR2 is YFSETQ. V was trimmed by 0 bases and J by 4 bases, leaving 13 bases between them. CDR3 region: CASSLAPRTRETQYF. The CDR3 bases are TGCGCCAGCAGCTTGGCCCCTCGAACCCGAGAGACCCAGTACTTC.

This sequence joins TRBV29-1 and TRBJ1-1; D gene ambiguous. The CDR3 sequence is 14 residues long. V shed 5 bases and J shed 2 bases, with 15 bases lying between them. CDR1 SQVTM and CDR2 ANQGSEA come from the germline V gene. CDR3: CSVTRALLNTEAFF. CDR3 bases: TGCAGCGTTACGAGGGCCCTTCTAAACACTGAAGCTTTCTTT.